This is a list of T cell receptor beta chains from one sample in a study of shared clonotypes between healthy human individuals. Some clones are missing from TCRdb's copy, which holds only in-frame ones; the method was immunoSEQ multiplex PCR. This table holds under 2.5 million clones, around 90% found once. Source material: naive CD4+ T cells from PBMCs. These receptors originate from a man in his late teens or twenties in good health. Some clones in this sample may be carry-over from other donors' samples. Each CDR3 is given with its conserved first and last residue. The D gene is left open where the match is weak. Only part of the rows carry a size: once, few, many, or a class if the clone is expanded.

NA	TRBV2	TRBJ1-5	TRBD1	CASRKQGISNQPQHF	TGTGCCAGCAGAAAACAGGGGATTAGCAATCAGCCCCAGCATTTT
NA	TRBV18	TRBJ1-2	NA	CASSPLITAGNYGYTF	TGTGCCAGCTCACCCCTAATTACGGCAGGGAACTATGGCTACACCTTC
once	TRBV23-1	TRBJ2-7	TRBD1	CASSQRTGTANRYEQYF	TGCGCCAGCAGTCAGCGAACCGGGACAGCTAATAGATACGAGCAGTACTTC
NA	TRBV7-2	TRBJ1-3	NA	CASSPASTGLSGNTIYF	TGTGCCAGCAGCCCCGCCTCGACAGGTCTCTCTGGAAACACCATATATTTT
NA	TRBV28	TRBJ2-7	TRBD2	CACTRDYTYEQYF	TGTGCCTGCACCCGGGACTATACCTACGAGCAGTACTTC
NA	TRBV6-5	TRBJ2-2	TRBD2	CASSLAGGTGELFF	TGTGCCAGCAGTTTAGCGGGAGGCACCGGGGAGCTGTTTTTT
NA	TRBV28	TRBJ2-1	TRBD2	CASSLASGGPYNEQFF	TGTGCCAGCAGTTTGGCTAGCGGGGGCCCCTACAATGAGCAGTTCTTC
once	TRBV4-1	TRBJ2-7	NA	CASSQDWSGVGYEQYF	TGCGCCAGCAGCCAAGATTGGTCGGGAGTCGGATACGAGCAGTACTTC
NA	TRBV6-1	TRBJ2-7	TRBD2	CASSETGGPYEQYF	TGTGCCAGCAGTGAAACGGGGGGGCCCTACGAGCAGTACTTC
NA	TRBV15	TRBJ1-1	NA	CATSPLGDTEAFF	TGTGCCACCAGCCCCCTAGGGGACACTGAAGCTTTCTTT
NA	TRBV9	TRBJ2-2	TRBD1	CASSTTGQAPNTGELFF	TGTGCCAGCAGCACGACCGGACAGGCGCCGAACACCGGGGAGCTGTTTTTT
NA	TRBV28	TRBJ2-7	NA	CASWGSLAPEQYF	TGTGCCAGCTGGGGTAGCCTAGCCCCCGAGCAGTACTTC
NA	TRBV7-9	TRBJ1-1	TRBD1	CASSPGGAGTEAFF	TGTGCCAGCAGCCCAGGGGGCGCCGGCACTGAAGCTTTCTTT